This T cell receptor beta chain was observed in a study of OX40 agonist ivuxolimab in advanced cancers. Regarding the study as a whole: CD8+ T cells were the subset that, on average, had more expanded clones than CD4+.

Collection of blood occurred at baseline, at cycle 4 day 1, and at cycle 7 day 1. Repertoires were generated with immunoSEQ multiplex PCR, while TCRdb's copy carries only in-frame clones and drops some. Of more than 50,000 clones in the sample, 75% to 90% were seen once. CDR1 and CDR2 from the germline V gene are LNHDA and SQIVND (reference sequence). Trimming removed 5 bases from V and 0 bases from J, with 19 bases in between. The CDR3 is made up of 17 amino acids. On this clone: Its antigen is undetermined.

This receptor was identified in an adult with an advanced solid tumor such as melanoma, head and neck, liver or kidney cancer. The chain uses TRBV19 and TRBJ1-1; possible D gene TRBD1, 5 bases. Sequencing was performed on CD4+ or CD8+ T cells sorted from blood, taken in a trial of the OX40 agonist ivuxolimab. The CDR3: CASSRRGTVVLNTEAFF. CDR3 nucleotides: TGTGCCAGTAGTCGACGTGGGACCGTGGTCCTGAACACTGAAGCTTTCTTT.